This TCR beta chain was observed in a study of T cells in Graves' hyperthyroidism and ophthalmopathy. In this sample, this clonotype turned up many times. The target antigen is unknown. V was clipped by 3 bases and J by 6 bases, with 13 bases between them. The CDR3 contains 14 residues. RNA transcripts gave rise to amplified TCR beta CDR3 regions. HTBI primers were used for first-round RT-PCR of the TCR CDR3. MiXCR, run by TCRdb on the multiplex PCR reads, gives a single entry per CDR3 protein. The top ten hold around 50% of the sample, which has around 490,000 distinct CDR3 sequences, nearly 20% seen once. Study-wide results and caveats: A 13 V-J model separated ophthalmopathy from stable hyperthyroidism.

PBMCs were collected from an approximately 10 ml volume of fresh peripheral blood. The TCR comes from a man in his forties or fifties with Graves' ophthalmopathy. Sequenced: blood. The J gene is TRBJ2-3, the V gene TRBV12-3 or TRBV12-4; D is possibly TRBD2 (6 bases). CDR3 loop: CASSFSGAGDTQYF. For the CDR3, the DNA is TGTGCCAGCAGTTTTAGTGGGGCGGGGGATACGCAGTATTTT.